This T cell receptor (beta chain) is drawn from a study of T cells in Graves' hyperthyroidism and ophthalmopathy. TCR beta CDR3 regions were amplified from RNA transcripts. The HTBI primer set served for first-round RT-PCR of the TCR CDR3. Each CDR3 protein gets one entry after TCRdb re-called the multiplex PCR reads with MiXCR. The table has about 640,000 distinct CDR3 sequences, roughly 20% seen once. Germline CDR1 is LNHDA and CDR2 is SQIVND (reference sequence). The V end lost 4 bases, the J end lost 2 bases, and 15 bases lay between the germline ends. CDR3 length: 15 residues. The sequenced material came from blood. The sequence derives from a man aged 25 to 40 with Graves' ophthalmopathy. The rearrangement uses TRBV19 and TRBJ2-7, with a weak D call TRBD1 (6 bases). The CDR3 protein is CASSTGTQLPYEQYF. In DNA form, the CDR3 reads TGTGCCAGTAGTACCGGGACACAGCTTCCCTACGAGCAGTACTTC.